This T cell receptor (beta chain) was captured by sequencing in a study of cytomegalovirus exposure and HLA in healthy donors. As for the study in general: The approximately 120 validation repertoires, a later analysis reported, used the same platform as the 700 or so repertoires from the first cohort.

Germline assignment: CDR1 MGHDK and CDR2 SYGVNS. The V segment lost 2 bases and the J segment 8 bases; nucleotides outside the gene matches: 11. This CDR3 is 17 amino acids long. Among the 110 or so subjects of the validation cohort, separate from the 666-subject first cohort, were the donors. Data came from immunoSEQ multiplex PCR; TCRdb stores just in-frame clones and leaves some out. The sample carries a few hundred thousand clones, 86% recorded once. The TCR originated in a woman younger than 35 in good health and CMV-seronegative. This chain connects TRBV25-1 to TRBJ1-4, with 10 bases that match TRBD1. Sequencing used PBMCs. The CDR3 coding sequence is TGTGCCAGCAGTGAACTCGTGCGGCGGGACAGGGGAGAAAAACTGTTTTTT. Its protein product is CASSELVRRDRGEKLFF. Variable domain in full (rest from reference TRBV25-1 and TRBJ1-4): EADIYQTPRYLVIGTGKKITLECSQTMGHDKMYWYQQDPGMELHLIHYSYGVNSTEKGDLSSESTVSRIRTEHFPLTLESARPSHTSQYLCASSELVRRDRGEKLFFGSGTQLSVL.